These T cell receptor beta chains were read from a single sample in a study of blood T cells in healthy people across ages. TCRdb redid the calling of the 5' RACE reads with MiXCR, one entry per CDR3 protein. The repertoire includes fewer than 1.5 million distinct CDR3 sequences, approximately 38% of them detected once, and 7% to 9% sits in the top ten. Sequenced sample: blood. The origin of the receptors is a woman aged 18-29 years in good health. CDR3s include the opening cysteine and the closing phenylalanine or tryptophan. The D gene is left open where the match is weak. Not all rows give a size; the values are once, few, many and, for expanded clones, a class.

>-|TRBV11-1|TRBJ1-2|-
TGTGCCAGCAGCCTCAAAAATGTGCGGGGCTACACCTTC
CASSLKNVRGYTF
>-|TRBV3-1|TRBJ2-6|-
TGTGCCAGCAGCCAAGCTGGGGACTTCTCTGGGGCCAACGTCCTGACTTTC
CASSQAGDFSGANVLTF
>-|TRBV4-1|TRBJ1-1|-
TGCGCCAGCACGGCTGAATGGGGGGCGAGCACTGAAGCTTTCTTT
CASTAEWGASTEAFF
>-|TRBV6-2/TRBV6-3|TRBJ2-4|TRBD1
TGTGCCAGCAGTCCGGGACAGAGTGGCGCGCAGTACTTC
CASSPGQSGAQYF
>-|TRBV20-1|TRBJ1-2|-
TGCAGTGCTCCAGCGGGGAGTCGCTACACCTTC
CSAPAGSRYTF
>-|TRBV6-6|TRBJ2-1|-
TGTGCCAGCAGTTACGGGGCAGGGAAGAATGAGCAGTTCTTC
CASSYGAGKNEQFF
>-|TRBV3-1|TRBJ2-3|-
TGTGCCAGCAGCCACTTGAGTGCAGATACGCAGTATTTT
CASSHLSADTQYF
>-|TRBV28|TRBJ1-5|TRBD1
TGTGCCAGCAGATTACTGCCCTTCCGGGACAGGGGTTTTCAGCCCCAGCATTTT
CASRLLPFRDRGFQPQHF
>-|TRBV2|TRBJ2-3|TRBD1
TGTGCCAGCAGTGAAGGGGAAGGGGGCTCAGATACGCGGTATTTT
CASSEGEGGSDTRYF
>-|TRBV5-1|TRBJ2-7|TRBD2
TGCGCCAGCAGCATCGGACTAGCAGGCGAGCAGTACTTC
CASSIGLAGEQYF
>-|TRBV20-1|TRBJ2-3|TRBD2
TGCAGTGCTAGAGCTCCGGCGGGAGGCACAGATACGCAGTATTTT
CSARAPAGGTDTQYF
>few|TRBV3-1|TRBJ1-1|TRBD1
TGTGCCAGCAGCCGAGAGGGGGCTTATGAAGCTTTCTTT
CASSREGAYEAFF
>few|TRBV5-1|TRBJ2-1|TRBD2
TGCGCCAGCAGCTTCGGTCCTTTCGCGGCTAGCGGTAACAATGAGCAGTTCTTC
CASSFGPFAASGNNEQFF
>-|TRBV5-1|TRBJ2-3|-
TGCGCCAGCAGCTTGGCCGGGGCAGGCAAATATTCTAGCACAGATACGCAGTATTTT
CASSLAGAGKYSSTDTQYF
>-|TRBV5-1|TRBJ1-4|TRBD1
TGCGCCAGCAGCCAGGGGGTCGGGACAGGCCTAGAAAAACTGTTTTTT
CASSQGVGTGLEKLFF
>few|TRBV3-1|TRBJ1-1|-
TGTGCCAGCAGCCCCCTCTGGGGGATGAACACTGAAGCTTTCTTT
CASSPLWGMNTEAFF
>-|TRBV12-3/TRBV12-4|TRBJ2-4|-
TGTGCCAGCAGTGCGGCGACCAGCGGGTTCGCAGCCAAAAACATTCAGTACTTC
CASSAATSGFAAKNIQYF
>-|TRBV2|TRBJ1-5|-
TGTGCCAGCAGTGAAGGGACTCCACTCCAGCCCCAGCATTTT
CASSEGTPLQPQHF
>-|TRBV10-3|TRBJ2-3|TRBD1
TGTGCCATCAGGCCGGGACAGGGTGGGGATACGCAGTATTTT
CAIRPGQGGDTQYF
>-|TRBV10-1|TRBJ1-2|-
TGCGCCAGCAGTGACCAGGGACTAAACTATGGCTACACCTTC
CASSDQGLNYGYTF
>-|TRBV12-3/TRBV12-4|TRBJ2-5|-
TGTGCCAGCAGTTCAGAGCGGTTCCTAAGCGGGCAGTACTTC
CASSSERFLSGQYF
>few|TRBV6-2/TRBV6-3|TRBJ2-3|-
TGTGCCAGCAGTTACCGGCAGAGCACAGATACGCAGTATTTT
CASSYRQSTDTQYF
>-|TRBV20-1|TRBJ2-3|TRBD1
TGCAGTGCTAGAGTAGGGACAGCCACAGATACGCAGTATTTT
CSARVGTATDTQYF
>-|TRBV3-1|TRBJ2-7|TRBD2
TGTGCCAGCAGCCAAGATATCGGGGCGGGGGGGACCTACAATGAGCAGTACTTC
CASSQDIGAGGTYNEQYF
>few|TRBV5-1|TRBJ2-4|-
TGCGCCAGCAGCTTGGCCGGACTCGAGCTAGCCAAAAACATTCAGTACTTC
CASSLAGLELAKNIQYF
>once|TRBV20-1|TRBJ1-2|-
TGCAGTGCTAGGCACGGGGACTATGGCTACACCTTC
CSARHGDYGYTF
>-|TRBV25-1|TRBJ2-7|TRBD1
TGTGCCAGCAGTGCTCCGGGACAGGGGGTTAACGAGCAGTACTTC
CASSAPGQGVNEQYF
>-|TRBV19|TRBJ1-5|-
TGTGCCAGCCGGGAGGGAGCAAGCAATCAGCCCCAGCATTTT
CASREGASNQPQHF
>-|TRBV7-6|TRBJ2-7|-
TGTGCCGGCAGTCAAACCGGCGGCGGGAACTCCTACGAGCAGTACTTC
CAGSQTGGGNSYEQYF
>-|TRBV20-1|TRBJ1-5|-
TGCAGTGCTAGAGATGGCGGGGGCGAGGACAGTCAGCCCCAGCATTTT
CSARDGGGEDSQPQHF
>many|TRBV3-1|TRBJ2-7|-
TGTGCCAGCAGCCTGGGACTTCGCTACGAGCAGTACTTC
CASSLGLRYEQYF
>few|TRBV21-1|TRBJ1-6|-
TGTGCCAGCAGCAAAGCGGGGGTGGAAGGGTCCTATAATTCACCCCTCCACTTT
CASSKAGVEGSYNSPLHF
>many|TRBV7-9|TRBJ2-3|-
TGTGCCAGCAGGAGGACACCCTTGTCTAGGACAGATACGCAGTATTTT
CASRRTPLSRTDTQYF
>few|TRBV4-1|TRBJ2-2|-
TGCGCCAGCAGCCAAGGGACAGTCACCGGGGAGCTGTTTTTT
CASSQGTVTGELFF
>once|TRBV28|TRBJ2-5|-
TGTGCCAGCAGTACCTACAGAGATCAAGAGACCCAGTACTTC
CASSTYRDQETQYF
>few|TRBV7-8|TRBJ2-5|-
TGTGCCAGCAGCTTAGGCGTGGCTCGGGAGACCCAGTACTTC
CASSLGVARETQYF
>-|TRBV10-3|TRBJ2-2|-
TGTGCCATCAGTGAACAGGGAAACACCGGGGAGCTGTTTTTT
CAISEQGNTGELFF
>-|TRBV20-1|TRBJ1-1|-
TGCAGTGCCAAGACGTACACTGAAGCTTTCTTT
CSAKTYTEAFF
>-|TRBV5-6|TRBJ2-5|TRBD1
TGTGCCAGCAGCTTTTGGGACAGGGGGCCTCAGACCCAGTACTTC
CASSFWDRGPQTQYF
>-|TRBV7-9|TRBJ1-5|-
TGTGCCAGCAGCCCATCCTCCCAGCCCCAGCATTTT
CASSPSSQPQHF
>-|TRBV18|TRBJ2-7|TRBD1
TGTGCCAGCTCAGGGGGACAGGTCGCCCACTACGAGCAGTACTTC
CASSGGQVAHYEQYF
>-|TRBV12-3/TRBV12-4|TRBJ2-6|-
TGTGCCAGCACCCCAGGGCTTGGGGCCAACGTCCTGACTTTC
CASTPGLGANVLTF
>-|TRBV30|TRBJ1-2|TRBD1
TGTGCCTGGATACCGGGACAGGGGAGTGATGGCTACACCTTC
CAWIPGQGSDGYTF
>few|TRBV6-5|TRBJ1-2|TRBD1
TGTGCCAGCATTGGTCCAGGGACAGGGTATGGCTACACCTTC
CASIGPGTGYGYTF
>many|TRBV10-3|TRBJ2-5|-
TGTGCCATCAGAGCAGGCTGGGGGGAGACCCAGTACTTC
CAIRAGWGETQYF
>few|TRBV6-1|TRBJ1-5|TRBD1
TGTGCCAGCAGTGTACACGGACAGGGTAACCAGCCCCAGCATTTT
CASSVHGQGNQPQHF
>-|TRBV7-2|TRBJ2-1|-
TGTGCCAGCAGCTTACTGGGGGGCTCAAGCTCCTACAATGAGCAGTTCTTC
CASSLLGGSSSYNEQFF
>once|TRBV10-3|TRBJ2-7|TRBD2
TGTGCCATCAGTGGGTCTGGGACTAGCGGGGAAGTCTCCTACAATGAGCAGTACTTC
CAISGSGTSGEVSYNEQYF
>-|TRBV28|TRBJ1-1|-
TGTGCCAGCAGTTTATGGGCCGGCGGAGGGGAAAGAACTGAAGCTTTCTTT
CASSLWAGGGERTEAFF
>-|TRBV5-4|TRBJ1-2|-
TGTGCCAGCAGCTTGGAGCAGACAGGAGGGGGCTACACCTTC
CASSLEQTGGGYTF
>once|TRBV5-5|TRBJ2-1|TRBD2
TGTGCCAGCAGCTCGCGACTAGCGGGAGTCGATGAGCAGTTCTTC
CASSSRLAGVDEQFF
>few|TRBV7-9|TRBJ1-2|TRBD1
TGTGCCAGCAGCCCGGAGGGACAGGGCCCTAACTATGGCTACACCTTC
CASSPEGQGPNYGYTF
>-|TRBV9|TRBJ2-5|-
TGTGCCAGCAGCTTAAACCCATCCGGGTCCCGGGAGACCCAGTACTTC
CASSLNPSGSRETQYF
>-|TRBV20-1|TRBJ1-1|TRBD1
TGCAGTGCTAGGAACCCGTCGACAGGGGAAGCTTTCTTT
CSARNPSTGEAFF